Listed below are T cell receptor beta chains from one sample, sequenced in a study of response to subunit inactivated influenza vaccine. TCRdb reprocessed the RT-PCR reads via MiXCR and lists one record per CDR3 protein. The profile shows some 500,000 distinct CDR3 sequences, 10% to 15% of them singletons. Sequencing was performed on PBMCs from blood, taken about 40 days after vaccination. The receptor set was obtained from a man in his fifties or sixties who received an inactivated influenza vaccine. CDR3s leave out the opening cysteine and the closing phenylalanine or tryptophan.

CDR3aa,v_gene,j_gene,len
ASSPFLNTEAF,TRBV12-3/TRBV12-4,TRBJ1-1,11
ASSHSGRAHGELF,TRBV3-1,TRBJ2-2,13
ATSDASGRAAYTGELF,TRBV24-1,TRBJ2-2,16
ASRGITEAF,TRBV19,TRBJ1-1,9
ASSLTGRAQETQY,TRBV28,TRBJ2-5,13
SASARELYEQY,TRBV20-1,TRBJ2-7,11
ASSYSGTAGNTIY,TRBV7-2,TRBJ1-3,13
ASSLVQGAGNTIY,TRBV5-1,TRBJ1-3,13
ASSWETDRLQETQY,TRBV12-3/TRBV12-4,TRBJ2-5,14
ATSDLAGTYTGELF,TRBV24-1,TRBJ2-2,14
ASSNKAGAGGELF,TRBV9,TRBJ2-2,13
ASRTSGVYNEQF,TRBV6-1,TRBJ2-1,12
ASSHVGGYNEQF,TRBV7-9,TRBJ2-1,12
ASSYGISGANVLT,TRBV19,TRBJ2-6,13
ATRTDYSNQPQH,TRBV10-3,TRBJ1-5,12
SVAGTSGRPNTGELF,TRBV29-1,TRBJ2-2,15